Below, 27 T cell receptor beta chains from the same sample are listed, as sequenced in a study of spatial heterogeneity in lung cancer. Overall study results and limits: Counts of expanded intratumoral alpha and beta TCRs tracked tumor mutation counts.

The antigens of these receptors remain unknown. TCRdb reprocessed the 5' RACE reads with MiXCR, giving one entry per CDR3 protein. This table holds about 100,000 distinct CDR3 sequences, 4.4% found once. Stated time point: sample taken at primary tumor resection. Sequences were derived from lung tumor tissue, sampled at surgery. Receptors were obtained from a male donor with early-stage non-small cell lung cancer.

The chain carries TRBV21-1 and TRBJ1-4; the table assigns TRBD1, which was not confirmed against the DNA. TRBV21-1 is classified as a pseudogene. The CDR3 totals 17 residues. The CDR3 nucleotides are TGTGCCAGCAGCGCCTACCCGACCGGGACGACTAATGAAAAACTGTTTTTT. Translated: CASSAYPTGTTNEKLFF.

The sample holds many counts of this clonotype. The V gene is TRBV7-9, the J gene TRBJ2-2, with 7 bases fitting TRBD1. Trimming cost V 1 base and J 3 bases; bases outside gene matches: 8. There are 17 residues in the CDR3. The germline CDR1 and CDR2 sequences are SEHNR and FQNEAQ (reference sequence). The CDR3 reads CASSLGTTGSHTGELFF. The CDR3 DNA is TGTGCCAGCAGCTTAGGGACGACAGGGTCCCACACCGGGGAGCTGTTTTTT.

Many counts were recorded for this clonotype. The V gene is TRBV10-2, the J gene TRBJ1-5; 7 nucleotides align to TRBD1. Germline values: CDR1 WSHSY, CDR2 SAAADI. The V segment lost 10 bases and the J segment 5 bases; nucleotides outside the gene matches: 8. The CDR3 covers 13 residues. The DNA of the CDR3 is TGCGCCATCGGGACAGCCAAAGATCAGCCCCAGCATTTT. It specifies CAIGTAKDQPQHF.

This CDR3 is CATSTDRGLTDTQYF. The CDR3 DNA sequence: TGTGCCACCAGCACCGACAGGGGGCTGACAGATACGCAGTATTTT. The gene calls are TRBV15 and TRBJ2-3; 10 bases line up with TRBD1. CDR3 length: 15 amino acids. In germline, CDR1 is LNHNV, CDR2 YYDKDF (reference sequence). V dropped 4 bases and J dropped 3; count of bases not matched to a gene: 4.

CDR3 protein: CASSTSGETQYF. CDR3 nucleotides: TGTGCCAGCAGCACTAGCGGTGAGACCCAGTACTTC. This sequence joins TRBV12-3 or TRBV12-4 and TRBJ2-5; 8 nucleotides line up with TRBD2. V was pared by 6 bases and J by 5 bases, with 2 bases of the junction left unmatched. The CDR3 contains 12 residues.

This clonotype was observed many times. V gene TRBV4-1 combines with J gene TRBJ1-4, with TRBD1 matching 7 bases. CDR1 and CDR2 (germline): MGHRA, YSYEKL. Trimming at V came to 0 bases and at J to 8 bases, leaving 0 bases not matched to a gene. CDR3 length: 13 amino acids. In nucleotides, the CDR3 is TGCGCCAGCAGCCAAGACAGGGGGGAAAAACTGTTTTTT. Amino acid sequence: CASSQDRGEKLFF.

Ten or more counts support this clonotype. This chain uses TRBV28 with TRBJ1-1; D not resolved. Per germline, CDR1 MDHEN and CDR2 SYDVKM. The CDR3 is 12 amino acids. V shed 10 bases and J shed 6 bases, with 15 bases lying between them. The CDR3 reads CAISTVVSEAFF. The CDR3 bases are TGTGCCATAAGTACAGTAGTTTCTGAAGCTTTCTTT.

This clonotype was seen many times. V usage is TRBV4-1 and J usage is TRBJ2-5, with 11 nucleotides matching TRBD2. CDR3 size: 16 residues. The germline gives CDR1 MGHRA, CDR2 YSYEKL. Unmatched junction bases numbered 8, after V lost 3 bases and J lost 5 bases. As DNA, the CDR3 is TGCGCCAGCAGCCAGGGACTAGCGGTGGATAGCGAGACCCAGTACTTC. Its protein product is CASSQGLAVDSETQYF.

This clonotype was counted many times. The chain combines TRBV29-1 with TRBJ2-7; D tentatively reads TRBD1 or TRBD2 (7 bases each). The germline V and J ends were trimmed by 0 bases and 4 bases, with 16 bases remaining between them. This CDR3 has 15 amino acids. Germline CDR1 is SQVTM and CDR2 is ANQGSEA. The CDR3 is CSVEDRTRGGYEQYF. CDR3 DNA sequence: TGCAGCGTTGAAGACCGAACCAGGGGGGGGTACGAGCAGTACTTC.

This clonotype was seen many times. The chain combines TRBV5-6 with TRBJ1-5, with a weak D call TRBD1 (6 bases). This CDR3 has 14 amino acids. V shed 0 bases and J shed 9 bases, with 13 bases lying between them. CDR1 is SGHDT and CDR2 is YYEEEE in the germline V gene. CDR3 sequence: CASSLGTEDWPQHF. DNA for the CDR3: TGTGCCAGCAGCTTGGGGACAGAAGATTGGCCCCAGCATTTT.

There are many counts of this clonotype. This chain connects TRBV7-2 to TRBJ1-1, with D uncertain. Germline V gives CDR1 SGHTA, CDR2 FQGNSA. The CDR3 is made up of 13 amino acids. Trimming pared 1 base from V and 8 bases from J, leaving 11 bases between. The DNA of the CDR3 is TGTGCCAGCAGCTTAGGCCAGATCGGGGAAGCTTTCTTT. It translates to CASSLGQIGEAFF.

V gene TRBV5-1 combines with J gene TRBJ2-7; D not resolved. The length of the CDR3 is 15 residues. Germline CDR1 and CDR2: SGHRS and YFSETQ. V was trimmed by 2 bases and J by 0 bases, leaving 12 bases between them. The DNA for the CDR3 is TGCGCCAGCAGCTTCCTTCCAGCGCGCTCCTACGAGCAGTACTTC. This translates into CASSFLPARSYEQYF.

This clonotype has at least ten counts. The gene calls are TRBV5-5 and TRBJ2-7; TRBD2 is a possible D gene (6 bases). CDR3 length: 14 amino acids. Germline assignment: CDR1 SGHKS and CDR2 YYEKEE (reference sequence). V was shortened by 2 bases and J by 2 bases, with 11 bases between the two germline ends. The CDR3 DNA reads TGTGCCAGCAGCTTACAAAGCGGGCCCTACGAGCAGTACTTC. Translation gives CASSLQSGPYEQYF.

This clonotype was detected many times. The genes are TRBV5-1 and TRBJ1-4, with 9 bases matching TRBD1. The germline V gene has CDR1 SGHRS and CDR2 YFSETQ. CDR3 length: 15 residues. V lost 0 bases and J lost 5; bases outside the gene matches: 2. This chain's CDR3 is CASSLGTGENEKLFF. CDR3 coding DNA: TGCGCCAGCAGCTTGGGGACAGGGGAAAATGAAAAACTGTTTTTT.

This clonotype was seen a handful of times. The rearrangement links TRBV6-5 to TRBJ2-3, with D tentatively TRBD2 (5 bases). V lost 5 bases, J lost 2 bases, and 11 bases lay in between. CDR3 length: 14 amino acids. The germline gives CDR1 MNHEY, CDR2 SVGAGI. As DNA, the CDR3 is TGTGCCAGCAGTACAATACTAGACACAGATACGCAGTATTTT. Amino acid sequence: CASSTILDTDTQYF.

This clonotype was found many times. The chain uses TRBV12-3 or TRBV12-4 and TRBJ2-1, with TRBD2 matching 11 bases. The CDR3 totals 15 residues. V shed 4 bases and J 4 bases; nucleotides not matched to a gene: 3. CDR3 sequence: CASSSGTSGYNEQFF. CDR3 DNA sequence: TGTGCCAGCAGTTCCGGGACTAGCGGTTACAATGAGCAGTTCTTC.

Many counts were recorded for this clonotype. The chain uses TRBV3-1 and TRBJ2-1; perhaps D is TRBD1 or TRBD2 (5 bases each). The CDR3 has 16 amino acids. Looked up from germline, CDR1 is LGHDT and CDR2 is YNNKEL (reference sequence). V lost 5 bases to trimming and J lost 9 bases, with 23 bases between them. The CDR3 protein is CASSDLVQRGAGEQFF. Here the CDR3 DNA reads TGTGCCAGCAGCGACCTAGTCCAAAGAGGGGCCGGTGAGCAGTTCTTC.

This clonotype was picked up many times. The J gene is TRBJ1-2, the V gene TRBV12-5; the match to TRBD1 covers 9 bases. CDR3 length: 15 amino acids. Per germline, CDR1 LGHNT and CDR2 FRNRAP. V trimming: 2 bases; J trimming: 7 bases; junction bases outside the gene matches: 8. The CDR3 nucleotides are TGTGCTAGTGGTTTGTGGACAGGGGCGTCCCGTGGCTACACCTTC. Amino acids: CASGLWTGASRGYTF.

This clonotype was seen at least ten times. This rearrangement joins TRBV6-5 to TRBJ1-4; D might be TRBD1 (6 bases). Trimming stripped 6 bases from V and 6 bases from J, with 14 bases between. The CDR3 length is 14 residues. Germline values: CDR1 MNHEY, CDR2 SVGAGI. CDR3 nucleotide sequence: TGTGCCAGCAGGAGGGGGGAAGGTTATGAAAAACTGTTTTTT. This codes for CASRRGEGYEKLFF.

This clonotype was seen ten or more times. The J gene is TRBJ2-7, the V gene TRBV2; 7 nucleotides line up with TRBD1. The trim removed 11 bases at V and 5 bases at J, leaving 12 bases unmatched. This CDR3 has 13 residues. Germline V gives CDR1 SNHLY, CDR2 FYNNEI. This CDR3 is CAVASTGFNEQYF. CDR3 bases: TGTGCCGTCGCCTCGACAGGGTTTAACGAGCAGTACTTC.

The chain carries TRBV4-2 and TRBJ2-7, with TRBD2 as a possible D gene (5 bases). Trimming removed 3 bases from V and 7 bases from J, with 10 bases in between. Germline V lookup: CDR1 LGHNA, CDR2 YNFKEQ. CDR3 length: 12 residues. CDR3 loop: CASSQARGEQYF. As DNA, the CDR3 is TGTGCCAGCAGCCAGGCTCGGGGAGAGCAGTACTTC.

This chain joins TRBV7-8 and TRBJ1-2, with unresolved D. From germline, CDR1 is SGHVS and CDR2 FQNEAQ. The CDR3 runs 15 residues. Trimming stripped 8 bases from V and 5 bases from J, with 21 bases between. The CDR3 here is CASGSLTAPDYGYTF. CDR3 in DNA: TGTGCCAGCGGTAGTCTTACAGCTCCTGATTATGGCTACACCTTC.

At least ten counts were recorded for this clonotype. This chain connects TRBV10-3 to TRBJ1-1, with D perhaps matching TRBD1 (5 bases). Germline V gene sequence: CDR1 ENHRY, CDR2 SYGVKD. The CDR3 is 13 residues long. V dropped 11 bases and J dropped 1 base, with 14 bases sitting between them. The CDR3 nucleotides read TGTGCCGCCAGGGAACCCAGGAACACTGAAGCTTTCTTT. Amino acids: CAAREPRNTEAFF.

This clonotype was counted many times. The chain carries TRBV6-6 and TRBJ2-7; D is unresolved. The CDR3 loop spans 17 amino acids. V lost 6 bases and J 2 bases, leaving 23 bases between the germline ends. Germline V lookup: CDR1 MNHNY, CDR2 SVGAGI (reference sequence). The CDR3 protein is CASRPLPGEEPTYEQYF. As DNA, the CDR3 is TGTGCCAGCAGACCACTGCCAGGAGAAGAACCTACCTACGAGCAGTACTTC.

This clonotype was counted many times. The gene calls are TRBV15 and TRBJ1-1, with TRBD1 matching 7 bases. Germline CDR1 reads LNHNV; CDR2 reads YYDKDF (reference sequence). This CDR3 spans 17 amino acids. V trimming: 0 bases; J trimming: 0 bases; junction bases outside the gene matches: 7. The CDR3 nucleotides are TGTGCCACCAGCAGAGATAGGGGCGGGACAGTGAACACTGAAGCTTTCTTT. Encoded protein: CATSRDRGGTVNTEAFF.

There are many counts of this clonotype. The chain employs TRBV18 and TRBJ2-5; 12 bases agree with TRBD1. V dropped 3 bases and J dropped 3; count of bases not matched to a gene: 2. This CDR3 has 15 residues. CDR1 is KGHSH and CDR2 is LQKENI in the germline V gene. Here the CDR3 reads CASSPGTGGEETQYF. The CDR3 region has the DNA TGTGCCAGCTCACCCGGGACAGGGGGCGAAGAGACCCAGTACTTC.

This clonotype was recorded many times. The chain combines TRBV28 with TRBJ1-5; maybe TRBD1 (6 bases). The V end was cut by 4 bases, the J end by 7 bases, with 23 bases between. The CDR3 extends over 17 amino acids. CDR1 and CDR2 (germline): MDHEN, SYDVKM. DNA of the CDR3: TGTGCCAGCAGTTCACGAACCCGAGCAGGGGAAGAACAGCCCCAGCATTTT. Translated: CASSSRTRAGEEQPQHF.